The subject of this entry is one T cell receptor beta chain. The data were taken from a study of blood T cell repertoires in COVID-19. Study at large: PBMCs, B-cell-depleted T cells, or T cells provided the cDNA or gDNA that made up the material.

Here immunoSEQ multiplex PCR was the method, and the copy in TCRdb shows in-frame clones only, minus some. The repertoire holds roughly 74,000 clones, with 84% as singletons. V shed 2 bases and J 2 bases; nucleotides not matched to a gene: 6. This CDR3 spans 16 amino acids. Per germline, CDR1 MNHNY and CDR2 SVGAGI (reference sequence). The sample taken for sequencing was peripheral blood. This sequence joins TRBV6-6 and TRBJ1-5; 7 bases fit TRBD1. The receptor was isolated from a man aged 65 to 85 with acute or convalescent COVID-19. This CDR3 reads CASSYRGGAGNQPQHF. The CDR3 region has the DNA TGTGCCAGCAGTTACCGAGGGGGCGCGGGCAATCAGCCCCAGCATTTT.